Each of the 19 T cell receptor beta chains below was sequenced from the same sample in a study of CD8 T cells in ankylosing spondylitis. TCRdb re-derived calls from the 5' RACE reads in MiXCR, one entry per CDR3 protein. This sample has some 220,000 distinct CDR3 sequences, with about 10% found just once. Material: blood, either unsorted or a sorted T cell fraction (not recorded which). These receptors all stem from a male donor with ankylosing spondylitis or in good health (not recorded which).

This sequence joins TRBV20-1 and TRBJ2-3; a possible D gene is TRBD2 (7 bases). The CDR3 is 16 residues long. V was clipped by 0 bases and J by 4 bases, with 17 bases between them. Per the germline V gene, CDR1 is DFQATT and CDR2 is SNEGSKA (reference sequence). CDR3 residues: CSARDLGGGRADTQYF. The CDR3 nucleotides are TGCAGTGCTAGAGATTTAGGGGGAGGGCGGGCAGATACGCAGTATTTT.

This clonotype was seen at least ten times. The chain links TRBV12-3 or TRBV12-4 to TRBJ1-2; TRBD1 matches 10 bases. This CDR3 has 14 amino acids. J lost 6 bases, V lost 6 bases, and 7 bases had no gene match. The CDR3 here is CASSRTGGRDGYTF. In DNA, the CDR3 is TGTGCCAGCAGCAGGACAGGGGGAAGGGATGGCTACACCTTC.

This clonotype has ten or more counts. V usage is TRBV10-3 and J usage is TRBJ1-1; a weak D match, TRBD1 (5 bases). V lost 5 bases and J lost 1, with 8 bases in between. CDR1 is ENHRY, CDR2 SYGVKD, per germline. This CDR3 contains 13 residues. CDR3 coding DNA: TGTGCCATCAGTCTTCAGGGGAACACTGAAGCTTTCTTT. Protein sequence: CAISLQGNTEAFF.

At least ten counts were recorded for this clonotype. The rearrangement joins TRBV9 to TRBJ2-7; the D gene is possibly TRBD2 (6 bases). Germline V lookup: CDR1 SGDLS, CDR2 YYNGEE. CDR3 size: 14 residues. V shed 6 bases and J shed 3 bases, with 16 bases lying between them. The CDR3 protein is CASTPRGTDYEQYF. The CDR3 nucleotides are TGTGCCAGCACCCCTCGGGGGACTGACTACGAGCAGTACTTC.

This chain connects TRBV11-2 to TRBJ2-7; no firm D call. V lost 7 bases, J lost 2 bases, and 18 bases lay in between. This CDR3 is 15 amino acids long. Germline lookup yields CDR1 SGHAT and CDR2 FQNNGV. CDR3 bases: TGTGCCAGCACCGACTCCCTTAGACAAGCCTACGAGCAGTACTTC. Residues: CASTDSLRQAYEQYF.

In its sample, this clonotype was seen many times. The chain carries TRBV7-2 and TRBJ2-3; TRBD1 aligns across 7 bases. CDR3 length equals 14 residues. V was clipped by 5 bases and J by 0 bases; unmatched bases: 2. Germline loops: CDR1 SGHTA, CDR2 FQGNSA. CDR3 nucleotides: TGTGCCAGCAGCGCGGACAGGAGCACAGATACGCAGTATTTT. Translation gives CASSADRSTDTQYF.

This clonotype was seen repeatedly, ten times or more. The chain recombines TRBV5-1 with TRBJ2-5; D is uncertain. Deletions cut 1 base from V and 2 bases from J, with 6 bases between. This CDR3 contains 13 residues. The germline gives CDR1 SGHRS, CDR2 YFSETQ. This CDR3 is CASSLFQQETQYF. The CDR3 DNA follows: TGCGCCAGCAGCTTGTTCCAGCAAGAGACCCAGTACTTC. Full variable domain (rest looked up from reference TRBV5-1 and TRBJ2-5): KAGVTQTPRYLIKTRGQQVTLSCSPISGHRSVSWYQQTPGQGLQFLFEYFSETQRNKGNFPGRFSGRQFSNSRSEMNVSTLELGDSALYLCASSLFQQETQYFGPGTRLLVL.

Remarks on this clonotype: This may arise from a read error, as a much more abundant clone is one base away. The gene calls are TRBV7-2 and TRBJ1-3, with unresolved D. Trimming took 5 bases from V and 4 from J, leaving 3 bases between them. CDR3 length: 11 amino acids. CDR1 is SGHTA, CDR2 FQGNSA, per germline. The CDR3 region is CASSPGNTIYF. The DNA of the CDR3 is TGTGCCAGCAGCCCCGGAAACACCATATATTTT.

Here the CDR3 reads CSVEAFSGTSGRAENEQFF. The DNA of the CDR3 is TGCAGCGTTGAGGCCTTCTCCGGGACTAGCGGGAGGGCCGAGAATGAGCAGTTCTTC. This chain links TRBV29-1 with TRBJ2-1; 16 bases map to TRBD2. The CDR3 is 19 amino acids. Germline loops: CDR1 SQVTM, CDR2 ANQGSEA. V gave up 3 bases and J gave up 7 bases; unmatched junction bases: 15.

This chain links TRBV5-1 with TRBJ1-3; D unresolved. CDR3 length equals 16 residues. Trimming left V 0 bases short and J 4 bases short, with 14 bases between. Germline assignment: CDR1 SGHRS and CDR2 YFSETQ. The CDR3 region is CASSLEPRLGGNTIYF. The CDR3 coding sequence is TGCGCCAGCAGCTTGGAACCCCGGCTCGGCGGAAACACCATATATTTT.

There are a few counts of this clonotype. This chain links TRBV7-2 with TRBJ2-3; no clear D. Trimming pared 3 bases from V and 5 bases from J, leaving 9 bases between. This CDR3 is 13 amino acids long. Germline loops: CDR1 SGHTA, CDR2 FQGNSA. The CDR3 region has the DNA TGTGCCAGCAGCTTGTCCGTTAGAGATACGCAGTATTTT. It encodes CASSLSVRDTQYF.

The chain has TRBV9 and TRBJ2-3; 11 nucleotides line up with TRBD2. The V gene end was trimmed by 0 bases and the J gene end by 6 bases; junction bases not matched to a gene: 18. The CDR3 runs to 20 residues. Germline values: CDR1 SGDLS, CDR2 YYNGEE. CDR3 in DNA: TGTGCCAGCAGCGTAGAGAAGACTAGCGGGGATCCCATCAACTGGGATACGCAGTATTTT. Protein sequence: CASSVEKTSGDPINWDTQYF.

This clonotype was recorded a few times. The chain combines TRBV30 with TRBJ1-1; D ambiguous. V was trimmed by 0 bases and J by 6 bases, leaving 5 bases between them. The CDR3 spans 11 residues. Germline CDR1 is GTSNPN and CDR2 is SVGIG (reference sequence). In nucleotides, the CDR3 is TGTGCCTGGAGTGTACAGTCTGAAGCTTTCTTT. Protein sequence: CAWSVQSEAFF.

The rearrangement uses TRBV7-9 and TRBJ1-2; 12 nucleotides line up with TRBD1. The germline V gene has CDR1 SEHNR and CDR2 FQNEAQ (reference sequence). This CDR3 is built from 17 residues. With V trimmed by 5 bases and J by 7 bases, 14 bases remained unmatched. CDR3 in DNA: TGTGCCAGCAGCCGGGGACAGGGGGCAGACAAGGTCGGTGGCTACACCTTC. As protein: CASSRGQGADKVGGYTF.

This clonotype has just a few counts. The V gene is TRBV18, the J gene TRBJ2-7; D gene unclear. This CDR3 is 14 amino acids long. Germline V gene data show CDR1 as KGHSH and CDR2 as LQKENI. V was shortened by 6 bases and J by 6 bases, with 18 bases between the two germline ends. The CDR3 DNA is TGTGCCAGCTCCCCTTTGTCTGAACCTCTCGAGCAGTACTTC. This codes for CASSPLSEPLEQYF.

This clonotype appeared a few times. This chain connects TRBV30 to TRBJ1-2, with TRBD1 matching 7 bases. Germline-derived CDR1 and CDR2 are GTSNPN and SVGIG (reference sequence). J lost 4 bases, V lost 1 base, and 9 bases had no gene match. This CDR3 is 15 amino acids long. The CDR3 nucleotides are TGTGCCTGGAGTGACAGGGGCCGGGATGTCTATGGCTACACCTTC. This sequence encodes CAWSDRGRDVYGYTF.

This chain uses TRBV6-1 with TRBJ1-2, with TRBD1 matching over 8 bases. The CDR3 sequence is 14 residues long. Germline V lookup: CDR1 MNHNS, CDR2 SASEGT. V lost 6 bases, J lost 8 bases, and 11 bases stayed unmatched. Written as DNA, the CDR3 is TGTGCCAGCAGCCCTATAGGACAGGGCGGAGGCTACACCTTC. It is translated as CASSPIGQGGGYTF.

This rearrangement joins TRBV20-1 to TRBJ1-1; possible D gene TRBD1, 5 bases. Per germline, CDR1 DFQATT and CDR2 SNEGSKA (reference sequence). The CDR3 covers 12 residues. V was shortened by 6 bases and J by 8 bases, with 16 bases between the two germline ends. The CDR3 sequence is CSAEKGSEEAFF. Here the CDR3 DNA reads TGCAGTGCCGAGAAGGGGTCAGAGGAAGCTTTCTTT.

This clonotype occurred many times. The chain's CDR3 is CASQGLAGSSSTDTQYF. CDR3 bases: TGCGCCAGCCAAGGACTAGCGGGGTCCTCTAGCACAGATACGCAGTATTTT. The chain joins TRBV5-1 to TRBJ2-3; 12 bases fit TRBD2. V was pared by 7 bases and J by 0 bases, with 9 bases of the junction left unmatched. The CDR3 contains 17 residues. CDR1 is SGHRS, CDR2 YFSETQ, per germline.